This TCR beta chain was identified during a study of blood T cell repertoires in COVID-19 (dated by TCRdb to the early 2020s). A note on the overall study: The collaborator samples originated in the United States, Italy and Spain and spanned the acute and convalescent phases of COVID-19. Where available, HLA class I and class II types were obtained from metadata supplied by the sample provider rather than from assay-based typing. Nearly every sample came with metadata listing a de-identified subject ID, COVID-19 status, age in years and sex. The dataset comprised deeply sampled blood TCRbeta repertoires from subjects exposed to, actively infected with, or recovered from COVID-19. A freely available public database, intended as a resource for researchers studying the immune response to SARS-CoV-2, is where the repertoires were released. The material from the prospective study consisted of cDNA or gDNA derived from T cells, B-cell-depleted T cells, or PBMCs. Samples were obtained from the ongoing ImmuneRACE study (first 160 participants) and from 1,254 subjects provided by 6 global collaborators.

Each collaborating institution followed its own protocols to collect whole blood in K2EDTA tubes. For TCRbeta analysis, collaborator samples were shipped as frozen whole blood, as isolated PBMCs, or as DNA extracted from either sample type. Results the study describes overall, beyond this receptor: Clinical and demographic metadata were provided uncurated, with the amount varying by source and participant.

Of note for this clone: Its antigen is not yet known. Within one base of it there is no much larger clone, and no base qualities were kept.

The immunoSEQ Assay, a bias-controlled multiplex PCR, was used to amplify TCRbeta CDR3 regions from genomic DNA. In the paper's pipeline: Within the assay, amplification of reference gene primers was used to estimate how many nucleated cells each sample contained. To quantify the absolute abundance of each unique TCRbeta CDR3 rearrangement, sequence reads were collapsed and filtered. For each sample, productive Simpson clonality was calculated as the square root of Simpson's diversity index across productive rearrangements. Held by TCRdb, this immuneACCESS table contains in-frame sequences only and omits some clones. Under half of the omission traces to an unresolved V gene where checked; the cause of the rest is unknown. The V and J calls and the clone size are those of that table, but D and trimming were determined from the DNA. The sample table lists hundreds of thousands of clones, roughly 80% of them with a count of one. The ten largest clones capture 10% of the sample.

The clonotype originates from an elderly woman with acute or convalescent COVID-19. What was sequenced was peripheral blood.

The nucleotide sequence is given as TGTGCCAGCAGCCCGAGCCCCGGGAGCTATGGCTACACCTTC. Its protein is CASSPSPGSYGYTF. The rearrangement combines TRBV7-2 with TRBJ1-2; a confident D gene designation cannot be given. Sequences SGHTA (CDR1) and FQGNSA (CDR2) are obtained from the germline V gene. Trimming costs V 5 bases and J 4 bases, and their ends lie 14 bases apart. The CDR3 runs 14 amino acids, cysteine and phenylalanine included. The read is trimmed to its CDR3 DNA, 42 bases read in frame from base 1.